These 28 T cell receptor beta chains were all obtained from the same sample, sequenced in a study of blood T cell repertoires in COVID-19. This table comes from immunoSEQ multiplex PCR, and its TCRdb copy is limited to in-frame clones, with some not included. This sample carries 210,000 or so clones, around 90% of them seen once, and the ten largest clones take roughly a tenth. Material: PBMCs or T cells enriched from blood (not recorded which). The receptors derive from a man aged 25 to 40 who had recovered from COVID-19.

The chain is built from TRBV18 and TRBJ1-1, with D maybe TRBD1 (5 bases). In germline, CDR1 is KGHSH, CDR2 LQKENI. The germline V and J ends were trimmed by 3 bases and 5 bases, with 13 bases remaining between them. This CDR3 has 14 amino acids. This CDR3 is CASSPQGGETEAFF. DNA for the CDR3: TGTGCCAGCTCACCCCAGGGAGGTGAGACTGAAGCTTTCTTT.

J is TRBJ2-3 and V is TRBV7-8, with D hard to call. This CDR3 region has 11 residues. Between the trimmed V and J ends, which lost 4 bases and 11 bases, there was a span of 10 bases. Germline CDR1 reads SGHVS; CDR2 reads FQNEAQ. The CDR3: CASSSRVQQYF. The DNA of the CDR3 is TGTGCCAGCAGCTCCCGGGTTCAGCAGTATTTT.

The chain is built from TRBV24-1 and TRBJ1-6, with 7 bases identical to TRBD1. Unmatched junction bases numbered 8, after V lost 3 bases and J lost 7 bases. The germline gives CDR1 KGHDR, CDR2 SFDVKD. This CDR3 contains 16 residues. CDR3 loop: CATSDTRTGSNSPLHF. CDR3 nucleotide sequence: TGTGCCACCAGTGATACCCGGACAGGATCGAATTCACCCCTCCACTTT.

This chain links TRBV2 with TRBJ2-1, with 15 bases aligning to TRBD2. CDR3 length: 17 amino acids. Losses at the gene ends were 7 bases for V and 7 bases for J; bases not matched to a gene: 11. The germline V gene encodes CDR1 SNHLY and CDR2 FYNNEI. In nucleotides, the CDR3 is TGTGCCAGCACCGGCGGACTAGCGGGGGGGCTGGTTAATGAGCAGTTCTTC. Its translation: CASTGGLAGGLVNEQFF.

The V gene is TRBV5-1, the J gene TRBJ2-7; 13 bases are shared with TRBD2. This CDR3 contains 15 residues. From germline, CDR1 is SGHRS and CDR2 YFSETQ. V lost 3 bases to trimming and J lost 5 bases; unmatched junction nucleotides: 5. CDR3 amino acids: CASSWQGLAGDEQYF. The DNA of the CDR3 is TGCGCCAGCAGCTGGCAAGGACTAGCGGGAGACGAGCAGTACTTC.

The rearrangement uses TRBV9 and TRBJ2-7; D might be TRBD2 (5 bases). This CDR3 region has 14 residues. The V end was cut by 6 bases, the J end by 2 bases, with 15 bases between. The germline V gene has CDR1 SGDLS and CDR2 YYNGEE. This CDR3 is CASTPGYSPYEQYF. The CDR3 nucleotides read TGTGCCAGCACCCCGGGGTATTCTCCCTACGAGCAGTACTTC.

The J gene is TRBJ2-3, the V gene TRBV5-1; 9 nucleotides align to TRBD2. V trimming: 0 bases; J trimming: 6 bases; junction bases outside the gene matches: 5. There are 15 residues in the CDR3. Per germline, CDR1 SGHRS and CDR2 YFSETQ. In nucleotides, the CDR3 is TGCGCCAGCAGCTTGGATCCGACTAGCGGTGATACGCAGTATTTT. Translation: CASSLDPTSGDTQYF.

This chain joins TRBV6-2 or TRBV6-3 and TRBJ2-7, with TRBD2 identical over 13 bases. The CDR3 is 17 residues long. The trim removed 6 bases at V and 2 bases at J, leaving 10 bases unmatched. The V gene's germline CDR1 is MNHEY and CDR2 SVGEGT. Written as DNA, the CDR3 is TGTGCCAGCAGCCAGCACGGACTAGCGGGGGCCCCCTACGAGCAGTACTTC. It codes for CASSQHGLAGAPYEQYF.

The chain uses TRBV3-1 (or the pseudogene TRBV3-2) and TRBJ2-1; 8 positions agree with TRBD2. The CDR3 spans 14 residues. The trim removed 4 bases at V and 7 bases at J, leaving 6 bases unmatched. CDR1 LGHDT and CDR2 YNNKEL come from the germline V gene (reference sequence). CDR3 region: CASSLRTGGNEQFF. The CDR3 nucleotides are TGTGCCAGCAGCCTAAGGACGGGAGGGAATGAGCAGTTCTTC.

The V and J genes are TRBV6-1 and TRBJ2-5; tentative D call: TRBD2 (6 bases). CDR1 is MNHNS, CDR2 SASEGT, per germline. The CDR3 runs to 16 residues. Trimming took off 4 bases at V and 5 bases at J, with 20 bases between the two ends. CDR3 coding DNA: TGTGCCAGCAGTGCTTTTAGCGGCCGTGTCGGGGAGACCCAGTACTTC. Amino acid sequence: CASSAFSGRVGETQYF.

The chain recombines TRBV28 with TRBJ1-1; 9 positions match TRBD1. CDR3 length: 17 amino acids. Germline V gene sequence: CDR1 MDHEN, CDR2 SYDVKM. Unmatched junction bases numbered 9, after V lost 4 bases and J lost 0 bases. CDR3 in amino acids: CASSSLGTGRMNTEAFF. The CDR3 DNA sequence: TGTGCCAGCAGTTCCCTAGGGACAGGGAGGATGAACACTGAAGCTTTCTTT.

The rearrangement joins TRBV3-1 (or the pseudogene TRBV3-2) to TRBJ1-2; D is possibly TRBD1 (5 bases). V lost 0 bases, J lost 0 bases, and 17 bases lay in between. The germline gives CDR1 LGHDT, CDR2 YNNKEL (reference sequence). The CDR3 is 18 amino acids. The CDR3 DNA reads TGTGCCAGCAGCCAAGATTTAGGTTGGACAAACCCTAACTATGGCTACACCTTC. Its protein product is CASSQDLGWTNPNYGYTF.

The chain is built from TRBV10-2 and TRBJ2-7; 11 nucleotides align to TRBD1. The CDR3 has 15 amino acids. Germline lookup yields CDR1 WSHSY and CDR2 SAAADI. Losses at the gene ends were 2 bases for V and 3 bases for J; bases not matched to a gene: 3. The CDR3 protein is CASSEGQGAHYEQYF. CDR3 DNA: TGCGCCAGCAGTGAGGGACAGGGGGCACACTACGAGCAGTACTTC.

This rearrangement joins TRBV5-4 to TRBJ2-2; 7 nucleotides agree with TRBD1. The germline V gene has CDR1 SGHNT and CDR2 YYREEE (reference sequence). Trimming took 0 bases from V and 2 from J; bases not matched to a gene: 4. The CDR3 is made up of 16 amino acids. CDR3 coding DNA: TGTGCCAGCAGCTTGGACAGGGGCGGTAACACCGGGGAGCTGTTTTTT. Protein: CASSLDRGGNTGELFF.

The chain carries TRBV4-2 and TRBJ2-3; 9 nucleotides align to TRBD1. Trimming cost V 0 bases and J 4 bases; bases outside gene matches: 8. CDR3 length: 17 amino acids. The germline CDR1 and CDR2 sequences are LGHNA and YNFKEQ. CDR3: CASSQEFGQGTSDTQYF. The CDR3 DNA reads TGTGCCAGCAGCCAAGAATTCGGACAGGGGACCTCAGATACGCAGTATTTT.

The rearrangement joins TRBV12-5 to TRBJ1-6, with D possibly matching TRBD1 (6 bases). CDR1 LGHNT and CDR2 FRNRAP come from the germline V gene. The CDR3 consists of 15 residues. Trimming pared 1 base from V and 7 bases from J, leaving 11 bases between. CDR3 residues: CASGLAGAENSPLHF. The CDR3 region has the DNA TGTGCTAGTGGTTTGGCAGGGGCTGAGAATTCACCCCTCCACTTT.

The chain employs TRBV7-9 and TRBJ1-2, with D hard to call. Germline V gives CDR1 SEHNR, CDR2 FQNEAQ (reference sequence). V gave up 1 base and J gave up 8 bases, with 11 bases separating them. This CDR3 is 13 amino acids long. The CDR3 region has the DNA TGTGCCAGCAGCTTAGAAGGATCGGGAGGCTACACCTTC. Residues: CASSLEGSGGYTF.

V gene TRBV2 combines with J gene TRBJ2-3; 9 bases are shared with TRBD2. This CDR3 is 18 amino acids long. V shed 2 bases and J 3 bases; nucleotides not matched to a gene: 12. Germline loops: CDR1 SNHLY, CDR2 FYNNEI. The CDR3 reads CASSERSVAGGRTDTQYF. The CDR3 DNA reads TGTGCCAGCAGTGAAAGGAGTGTTGCGGGGGGGCGTACAGATACGCAGTATTTT.

The chain recombines TRBV21-1 with TRBJ2-7; the table's D gene call, TRBD2, was not cross checked with the DNA. TRBV21-1 is labeled a pseudogene. The CDR3 consists of 14 residues. DNA of the CDR3: TGTGCCAGAAGTACGAGCGGGGCTACCTACGAGCAGTACTTC. Amino acid sequence: CARSTSGATYEQYF.

J is TRBJ1-1 and V is TRBV6-5, with a tentative D call TRBD1 (6 bases). Germline CDR1 and CDR2: MNHEY and SVGAGI. Trimming removed 5 bases from V and 7 bases from J, with 11 bases in between. The CDR3 extends over 12 amino acids. The CDR3 region is CASSRQANEAFF. CDR3 coding DNA: TGTGCCAGCAGTCGACAGGCTAATGAAGCTTTCTTT.

V is TRBV27 and J is TRBJ2-1, with D possibly TRBD2 on 5 matching bases. The CDR3 totals 13 residues. With 5 bases removed from V and 8 bases from J, the gap between germline ends came to 13 bases. Germline assignment: CDR1 MNHEY and CDR2 SMNVEV (reference sequence). In DNA form, the CDR3 reads TGTGCCAGCAGTCGGATCGCGGGCCATGAGCAGTTCTTC. As protein: CASSRIAGHEQFF.

The J gene is TRBJ2-5, the V gene TRBV10-2, with TRBD2 matching over 12 bases. Germline V lookup: CDR1 WSHSY, CDR2 SAAADI. This CDR3 is 14 amino acids long. V was clipped by 3 bases and J by 9 bases; unmatched bases: 5. Written as DNA, the CDR3 is TGCGCCAGCAGTGATACAGGACTAGCGGGGTCCCAGTACTTC. Translation gives CASSDTGLAGSQYF.

The gene calls are TRBV27 and TRBJ2-4; possibly TRBD1 for D (6 bases). V shed 3 bases and J shed 8 bases, with 14 bases lying between them. Germline V gene sequence: CDR1 MNHEY, CDR2 SMNVEV (reference sequence). CDR3 length: 14 amino acids. The CDR3 loop is CASSFGGGRYIQYF. DNA for the CDR3: TGTGCCAGCAGTTTTGGGGGCGGCAGGTACATTCAGTACTTC.

The table lists this clone with a count of one. The rearrangement links TRBV11-2 to TRBJ2-7; a weak D match, TRBD1 (6 bases). CDR3 length equals 12 residues. Germline assignment: CDR1 SGHAT and CDR2 FQNNGV. Trimming shortened V by 5 bases and J by 12 bases, and 17 bases separated the two germline ends. Written as DNA, the CDR3 is TGTGCCAGCAGCCCAACAGGGTATGTTGCGTACTTC. Amino acid sequence: CASSPTGYVAYF.

This clone was recorded once. V usage is TRBV19 and J usage is TRBJ1-4; D is unresolved. The CDR3 is made up of 17 amino acids. Germline-derived CDR1 and CDR2 are LNHDA and SQIVND (reference sequence). V was clipped by 5 bases and J by 11 bases, with 27 bases between them. In DNA form, the CDR3 reads TGTGCCAGTAGTCCCAGTACCTTCTGGCTAGGAGCGGTGAAACTGTTTTTT. Translation: CASSPSTFWLGAVKLFF.

The gene calls are TRBV2 and TRBJ1-1; D not resolved. V was shortened by 4 bases and J by 1 base, with 10 bases between the two germline ends. Germline CDR1 is SNHLY and CDR2 is FYNNEI. The CDR3 has 14 residues. The CDR3 region has the DNA TGTGCCAGCAGTGTGGCATTTGCGAACACTGAAGCTTTCTTT. Translating it yields CASSVAFANTEAFF. Looking up the rest from reference TRBV2 and TRBJ1-1 gives the full variable domain: EPEVTQTPSHQVTQMGQEVILRCVPISNHLYFYWYRQILGQKVEFLVSFYNNEISEKSEIFDDQFSVERPDGSNFTLKIRSTKLEDSAMYFCASSVAFANTEAFFGQGTRLTVV.

The CDR3 bases are TGTGCCAGCTCACCAATCTCCGGCGAGCAGTACTTC. Protein sequence: CASSPISGEQYF. The chain links TRBV18 to TRBJ2-7, with D unclear. V gave up 2 bases and J gave up 6 bases, with 8 bases separating them. The CDR3 sequence is 12 residues long. Germline CDR1 reads KGHSH; CDR2 reads LQKENI.

The chain joins TRBV14 to TRBJ1-2, with unresolved D. Germline assignment: CDR1 SGHDN and CDR2 FVKESK. V was trimmed by 4 bases and J by 7 bases, leaving 22 bases between them. CDR3 size: 16 residues. The CDR3 reads CASSLNTPIGRSGYTF. The CDR3 DNA is TGTGCCAGCAGCCTAAATACACCGATTGGGCGATCTGGCTACACCTTC.